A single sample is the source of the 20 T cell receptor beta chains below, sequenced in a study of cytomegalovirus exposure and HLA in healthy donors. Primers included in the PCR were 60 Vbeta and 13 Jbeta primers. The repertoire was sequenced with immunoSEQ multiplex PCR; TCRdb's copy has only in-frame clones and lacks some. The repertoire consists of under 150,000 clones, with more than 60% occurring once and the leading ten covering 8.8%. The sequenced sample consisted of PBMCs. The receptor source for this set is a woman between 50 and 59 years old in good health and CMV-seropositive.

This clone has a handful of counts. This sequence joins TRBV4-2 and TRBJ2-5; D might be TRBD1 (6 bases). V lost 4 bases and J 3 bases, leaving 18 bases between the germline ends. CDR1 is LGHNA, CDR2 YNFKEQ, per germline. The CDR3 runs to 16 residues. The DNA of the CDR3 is TGTGCCAGCAGCCCCGTTGGCAGGGGAGAAGAAGAGACCCAGTACTTC. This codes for CASSPVGRGEEETQYF.

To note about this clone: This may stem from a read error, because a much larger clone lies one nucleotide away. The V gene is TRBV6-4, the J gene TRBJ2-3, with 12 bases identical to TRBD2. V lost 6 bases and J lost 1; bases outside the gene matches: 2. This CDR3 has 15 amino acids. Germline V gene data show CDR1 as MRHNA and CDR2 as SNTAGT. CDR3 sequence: CASSRLAGGTDTQYF. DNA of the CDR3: TGTGCCAGCAGCCGACTAGCGGGGGGCACAGATACGCAGTATTTT.

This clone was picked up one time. The DNA for the CDR3 is TGTGCCAGCAGCCACCGCGGCTCTGGAAACACCATATATTTT. Its translation is CASSHRGSGNTIYF. V gene TRBV7-2 combines with J gene TRBJ1-3; unclear D gene. Trimming left V 5 bases short and J 0 bases short, with 8 bases between. CDR1 SGHTA and CDR2 FQGNSA come from the germline V gene. This CDR3 has 14 residues.

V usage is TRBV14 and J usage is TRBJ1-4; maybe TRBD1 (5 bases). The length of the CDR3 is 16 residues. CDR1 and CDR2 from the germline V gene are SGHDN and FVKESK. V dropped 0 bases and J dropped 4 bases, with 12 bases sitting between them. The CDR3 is CASSQEKDRFNEKLFF. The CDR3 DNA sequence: TGTGCCAGCAGCCAAGAAAAAGACAGATTTAATGAAAAACTGTTTTTT. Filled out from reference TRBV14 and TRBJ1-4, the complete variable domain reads EAGVTQFPSHSVIEKGQTVTLRCDPISGHDNLYWYRRVMGKEIKFLLHFVKESKQDESGMPNNRFLAERTGGTYSTLKVQPAELEDSGVYFCASSQEKDRFNEKLFFGSGTQLSVL.

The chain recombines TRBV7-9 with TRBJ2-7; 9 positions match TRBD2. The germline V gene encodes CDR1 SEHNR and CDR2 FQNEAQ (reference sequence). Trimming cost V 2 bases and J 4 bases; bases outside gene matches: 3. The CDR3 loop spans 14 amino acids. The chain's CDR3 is CASSLLSGGYEQYF. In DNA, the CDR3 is TGTGCCAGCAGCTTACTTAGCGGGGGATACGAGCAGTACTTC. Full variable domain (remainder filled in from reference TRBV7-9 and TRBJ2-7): DTGVSQNPRHKITKRGQNVTFRCDPISEHNRLYWYRQTLGQGPEFLTYFQNEAQLEKSRLLSDRFSAERPKGSFSTLEIQRTEQGDSAMYLCASSLLSGGYEQYFGPGTRLTVT.

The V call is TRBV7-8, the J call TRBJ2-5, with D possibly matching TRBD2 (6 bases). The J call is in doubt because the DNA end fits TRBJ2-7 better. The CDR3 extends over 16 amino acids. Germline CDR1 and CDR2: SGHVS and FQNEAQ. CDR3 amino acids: CASSYRGVAATYEQYF. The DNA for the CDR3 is TGTGCCAGCAGCTACCGGGGAGTAGCGGCAACCTACGAGCAGTACTTC.

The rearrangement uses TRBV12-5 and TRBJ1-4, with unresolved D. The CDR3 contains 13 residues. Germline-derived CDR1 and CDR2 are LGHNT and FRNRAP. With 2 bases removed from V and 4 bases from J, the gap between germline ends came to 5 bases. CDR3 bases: TGTGCTAGTGGTTTGCTCTTTAATGAAAAACTGTTTTTT. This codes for CASGLLFNEKLFF.

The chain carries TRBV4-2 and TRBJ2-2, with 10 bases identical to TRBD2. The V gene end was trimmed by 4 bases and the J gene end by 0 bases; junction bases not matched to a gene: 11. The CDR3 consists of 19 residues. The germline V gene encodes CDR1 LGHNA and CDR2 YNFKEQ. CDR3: CASSPLLSSGGPNTGELFF. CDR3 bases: TGTGCCAGCAGCCCCCTCTTATCTAGCGGGGGCCCGAACACCGGGGAGCTGTTTTTT.

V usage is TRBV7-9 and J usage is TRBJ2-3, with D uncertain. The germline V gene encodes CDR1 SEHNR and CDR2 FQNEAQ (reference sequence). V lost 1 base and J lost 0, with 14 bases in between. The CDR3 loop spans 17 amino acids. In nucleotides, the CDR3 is TGTGCCAGCAGCTTAGTTGGGCTGAAGGCTAGCACAGATACGCAGTATTTT. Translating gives CASSLVGLKASTDTQYF. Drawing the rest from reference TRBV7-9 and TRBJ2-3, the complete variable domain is DTGVSQNPRHKITKRGQNVTFRCDPISEHNRLYWYRQTLGQGPEFLTYFQNEAQLEKSRLLSDRFSAERPKGSFSTLEIQRTEQGDSAMYLCASSLVGLKASTDTQYFGPGTRLTVL.

CDR3 sequence reads: CASLWDRNYEQYF. As DNA, the CDR3 is TGTGCCAGCTTGTGGGACAGAAACTACGAGCAGTACTTC. The rearrangement joins TRBV2 to TRBJ2-7; 7 nucleotides line up with TRBD1. Per the germline V gene, CDR1 is SNHLY and CDR2 is FYNNEI. The ends lost 8 bases at V and 3 bases at J; junction bases unmatched: 7. This CDR3 is built from 13 residues.

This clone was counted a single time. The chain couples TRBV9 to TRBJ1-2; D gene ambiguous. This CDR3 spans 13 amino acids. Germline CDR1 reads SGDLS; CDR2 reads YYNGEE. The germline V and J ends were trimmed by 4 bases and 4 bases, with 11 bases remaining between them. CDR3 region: CASSSQVIYGYTF. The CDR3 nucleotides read TGTGCCAGCAGCTCGCAGGTAATCTATGGCTACACCTTC.

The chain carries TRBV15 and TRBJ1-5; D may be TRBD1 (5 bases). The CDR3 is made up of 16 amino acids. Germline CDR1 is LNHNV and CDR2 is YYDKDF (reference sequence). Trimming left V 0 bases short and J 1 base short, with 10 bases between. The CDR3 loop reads CATSRDYGASNQPQHF. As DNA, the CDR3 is TGTGCCACCAGCAGAGATTATGGGGCGAGCAATCAGCCCCAGCATTTT.

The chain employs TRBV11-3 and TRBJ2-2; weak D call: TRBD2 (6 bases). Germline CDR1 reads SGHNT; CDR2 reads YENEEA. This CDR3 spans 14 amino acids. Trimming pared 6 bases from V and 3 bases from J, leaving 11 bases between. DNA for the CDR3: TGTGCCAGCAGGCCTAGACTAGACACCGGGGAGCTGTTTTTT. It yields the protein CASRPRLDTGELFF.

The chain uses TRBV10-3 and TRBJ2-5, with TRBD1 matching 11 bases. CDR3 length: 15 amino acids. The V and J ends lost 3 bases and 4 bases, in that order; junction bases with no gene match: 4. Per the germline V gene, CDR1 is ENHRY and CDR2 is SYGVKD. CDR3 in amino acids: CAISETGTGGETQYF. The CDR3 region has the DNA TGTGCCATCAGTGAAACCGGGACAGGGGGAGAGACCCAGTACTTC.

CDR3 sequence reads: CASSSRTVPQETQYF. The CDR3 coding sequence is TGTGCCAGCAGTTCCCGCACGGTTCCCCAAGAGACCCAGTACTTC. The chain recombines TRBV6-5 with TRBJ2-5; D is ambiguous. Germline CDR1 is MNHEY and CDR2 is SVGAGI. This CDR3 contains 15 residues. V was trimmed by 4 bases and J by 1 base, leaving 13 bases between them.

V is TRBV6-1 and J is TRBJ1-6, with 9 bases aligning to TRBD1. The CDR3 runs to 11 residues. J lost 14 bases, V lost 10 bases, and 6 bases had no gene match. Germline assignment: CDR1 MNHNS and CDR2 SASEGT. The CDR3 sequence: CAIRQGVTLHF. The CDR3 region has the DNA TGTGCCATACGACAGGGGGTGACCCTCCACTTT.

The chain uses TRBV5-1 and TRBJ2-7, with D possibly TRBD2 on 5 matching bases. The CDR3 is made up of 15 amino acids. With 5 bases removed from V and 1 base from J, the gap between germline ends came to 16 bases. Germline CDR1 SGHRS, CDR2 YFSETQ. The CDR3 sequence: CASSSTGSGSYEQYF. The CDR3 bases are TGCGCCAGCAGTTCGACGGGTTCGGGGTCCTACGAGCAGTACTTC.

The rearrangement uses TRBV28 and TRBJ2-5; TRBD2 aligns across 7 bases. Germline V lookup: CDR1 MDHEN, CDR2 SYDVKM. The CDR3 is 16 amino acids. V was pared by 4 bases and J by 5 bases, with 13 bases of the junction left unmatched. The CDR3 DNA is TGTGCCAGCAGTTCCCCAGGGACCGGGGGAGGGGAGACCCAGTACTTC. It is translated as CASSSPGTGGGETQYF.

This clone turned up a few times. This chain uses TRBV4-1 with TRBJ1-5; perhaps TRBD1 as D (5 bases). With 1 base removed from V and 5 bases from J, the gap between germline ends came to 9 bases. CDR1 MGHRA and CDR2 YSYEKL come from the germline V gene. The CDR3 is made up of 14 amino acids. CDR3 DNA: TGCGCCAGCAGCCAAGGCACAGGATATCAGCCCCAGCATTTT. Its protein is CASSQGTGYQPQHF.

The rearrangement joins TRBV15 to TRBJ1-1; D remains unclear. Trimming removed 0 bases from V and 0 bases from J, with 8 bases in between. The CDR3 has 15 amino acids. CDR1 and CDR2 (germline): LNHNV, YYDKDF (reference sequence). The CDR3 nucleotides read TGTGCCACCAGCAGAGATCGGGGATTGAACACTGAAGCTTTCTTT. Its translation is CATSRDRGLNTEAFF.